This entry lists 17 T cell receptor beta chains sequenced from one sample in a study of CD8+ T cells in alopecia areata. Treatment: oral pan-JAK inhibitor, 5-10 mg twice daily. Isolated RNA was reverse transcribed into cDNA used as the sequencing template. The method was immunoSEQ multiplex PCR; TCRdb's version includes in-frame clones alone and lacks a portion of them. The table lists 200,000 or so clones, around two fifths of them singletons. The sample in question was CD4+ T cells sorted from blood, obtained between weeks 36 and 40, from a patient treated with tofacitinib. The receptor set was obtained from a human donor with alopecia areata.

This clone was recorded once. The chain is built from TRBV29-1 and TRBJ2-3, with 7 nucleotides matching TRBD2. Germline V CDR1 and CDR2: SQVTM, ANQGSEA. The V gene end was trimmed by 4 bases and the J gene end by 0 bases; junction bases not matched to a gene: 4. The CDR3 loop spans 14 amino acids. The chain's CDR3 is CSVVPSGSTDTQYF. The CDR3 DNA sequence: TGCAGCGTTGTACCTAGCGGTAGCACAGATACGCAGTATTTT.

This clone was picked up a small number of times. The chain recombines TRBV4-1 with TRBJ2-3; the match to TRBD2 covers 10 bases. The CDR3 has 18 residues. Germline V gene sequence: CDR1 MGHRA, CDR2 YSYEKL. With 0 bases clipped from V and 0 bases from J, the junction kept 6 bases outside the gene matches. The CDR3 protein is CASSQDALTSGSTDTQYF. CDR3 bases: TGCGCCAGCAGCCAAGACGCTTTGACTAGCGGGAGCACAGATACGCAGTATTTT.

The chain employs TRBV19 and TRBJ2-4; 7 nucleotides line up with TRBD1. In germline, CDR1 is LNHDA, CDR2 SQIVND (reference sequence). Trimming cost V 6 bases and J 8 bases; bases outside gene matches: 16. This CDR3 has 16 residues. The CDR3 DNA is TGTGCCAGTAGACCATCATCGACAGGGAGAGGAGACATTCAGTACTTC. Protein product: CASRPSSTGRGDIQYF.

This clone was observed a few times. The chain couples TRBV29-1 to TRBJ2-1; TRBD1 agrees at 9 bases. Germline loops: CDR1 SQVTM, CDR2 ANQGSEA. The CDR3 sequence is 16 residues long. V gave up 0 bases and J gave up 9 bases; unmatched junction bases: 12. CDR3 region: CSVEDLLGTGLVEQFF. The CDR3 DNA follows: TGCAGCGTTGAAGATCTTCTAGGGACAGGGTTGGTTGAGCAGTTCTTC.

The table lists this clone with a few counts. V usage is TRBV6-4 and J usage is TRBJ2-1; TRBD2 agrees at 10 bases. Losses at the gene ends were 9 bases for V and 8 bases for J; bases not matched to a gene: 7. The CDR3 spans 13 residues. Germline CDR1 is MRHNA and CDR2 is SNTAGT. The CDR3 DNA follows: TGTGCCAGTGCTAGCGGGAGTCTCGATGAGCAGTTCTTC. Protein sequence: CASASGSLDEQFF.

The chain employs TRBV30 and TRBJ1-2; TRBD1 is a possible D gene (6 bases). V shed 3 bases and J shed 7 bases, with 18 bases lying between them. This CDR3 is 14 amino acids long. Germline lookup yields CDR1 GTSNPN and CDR2 SVGIG (reference sequence). The CDR3, as DNA: TGTGCCTGGAGCGTTAGGAGAGGGGGTAGTGGCTACACCTTC. Its protein product is CAWSVRRGGSGYTF.

This rearrangement joins TRBV15 to TRBJ2-7, with 9 bases identical to TRBD1. The CDR3 extends over 15 amino acids. Germline assignment: CDR1 LNHNV and CDR2 YYDKDF (reference sequence). With V trimmed by 0 bases and J by 4 bases, 4 bases remained unmatched. In nucleotides, the CDR3 is TGTGCCACCAGCAGAGAAGGGACAGGGAGGTACGAGCAGTACTTC. As protein: CATSREGTGRYEQYF.

The chain combines TRBV30 with TRBJ2-7, with D unclear. CDR1 GTSNPN and CDR2 SVGIG come from the germline V gene (reference sequence). Trimming took 2 bases from V and 2 from J, leaving 4 bases between them. The CDR3 covers 11 residues. This CDR3 is CAWSRTYEQYF. CDR3 bases: TGTGCCTGGAGTCGGACCTACGAGCAGTACTTC.

This chain joins TRBV6-5 and TRBJ1-2, with 7 bases identical to TRBD1. CDR1 and CDR2 (germline): MNHEY, SVGAGI. The ends lost 6 bases at V and 5 bases at J; junction bases unmatched: 9. The CDR3 is 14 residues long. CDR3 sequence (DNA): TGTGCCAGCAGCCGATCGACAGGGATGTATGGCTACACCTTC. It yields the protein CASSRSTGMYGYTF.

The chain employs TRBV4-2 and TRBJ2-1, with 10 bases identical to TRBD2. V shed 5 bases, J shed 3 bases, and the junction held 13 bases outside the gene matches. CDR1 LGHNA and CDR2 YNFKEQ come from the germline V gene. The CDR3 has 18 residues. The CDR3 spells CASSSTTSGFKYYNEQFF. CDR3 bases: TGTGCCAGCAGCTCAACGACTAGCGGGTTCAAGTACTACAATGAGCAGTTCTTC.

This clone was seen only a few times. The chain combines TRBV7-2 with TRBJ1-4; tentatively, D is TRBD1 (6 bases). Germline loops: CDR1 SGHTA, CDR2 FQGNSA. V was clipped by 1 base and J by 7 bases, with 13 bases between them. The CDR3 has 15 residues. CDR3 protein: CASSLGPGAFEKLFF. DNA for the CDR3: TGTGCCAGCAGCTTAGGTCCAGGGGCGTTTGAAAAACTGTTTTTT.

The chain combines TRBV6-6 with TRBJ1-1; D might be TRBD1 (5 bases). Looked up from germline, CDR1 is MNHNY and CDR2 is SVGAGI (reference sequence). The CDR3 sequence is 13 residues long. V gave up 2 bases and J gave up 2 bases, with 6 bases separating them. This CDR3 reads CASSYGTNTEAFF. CDR3 sequence (DNA): TGTGCCAGCAGTTACGGGACCAACACTGAAGCTTTCTTT.

The chain has TRBV30 and TRBJ1-3; 8 nucleotides match TRBD1. J gave up 4 bases and V 3 bases, and 8 bases lay outside the gene matches. Germline lookup yields CDR1 GTSNPN and CDR2 SVGIG (reference sequence). The CDR3 length is 15 residues. CDR3 residues: CAWSTGQATGNTIYF. CDR3 in DNA: TGTGCCTGGAGCACGGGACAGGCAACAGGAAACACCATATATTTT.

The chain links TRBV20-1 to TRBJ1-2; D call uncertain. Trimming removed 7 bases from V and 8 bases from J, with 14 bases in between. CDR3 size: 11 residues. CDR1 is DFQATT and CDR2 is SNEGSKA in the germline V gene (reference sequence). The CDR3 nucleotides read TGCAGTGAAGAAGGATCGAGCGGCTACACCTTC. Protein product: CSEEGSSGYTF.

The chain employs TRBV28 and TRBJ2-1; D uncertain. CDR1 and CDR2 from the germline V gene are MDHEN and SYDVKM. The V end lost 1 base, the J end lost 6 bases, and 10 bases lay between the germline ends. The CDR3 runs 14 residues. For the CDR3, the DNA is TGTGCCAGCAGTTTATACAGTTCGGGCAATGAGCAGTTCTTC. It is translated as CASSLYSSGNEQFF.

V gene TRBV19 combines with J gene TRBJ1-5, with D hard to call. The CDR3 is made up of 15 amino acids. V was shortened by 7 bases and J by 1 base, with 14 bases between the two germline ends. The germline gives CDR1 LNHDA, CDR2 SQIVND (reference sequence). The CDR3 loop is CASTEGAGSNQPQHF. The CDR3 DNA reads as TGTGCCAGTACCGAGGGCGCGGGAAGCAATCAGCCCCAGCATTTT.

This chain links TRBV6-6 with TRBJ2-7; a weak D match, TRBD2 (6 bases). This CDR3 spans 15 amino acids. Germline V gives CDR1 MNHNY, CDR2 SVGAGI (reference sequence). Trimming took 7 bases from V and 1 from J, leaving 17 bases between them. DNA for the CDR3: TGTGCCAGCACCAGGACACCGCGGGGATCCTACGAGCAGTACTTC. Translating gives CASTRTPRGSYEQYF.